These 21 T cell receptor beta chains came from one sample sequenced in a study of multiple sclerosis patients with progressive multifocal leukoencephalopathy. Time point denoted: less than 15 months of natalizumab therapy. Sequencing was performed with immunoSEQ multiplex PCR; in TCRdb, only in-frame clones are kept and a portion is missing. This table holds 20,000 to 30,000 clones, 91% found once. The sample was PBMCs, taken from a patient treated with natalizumab. These receptors were taken from a man aged 30 to 39 with multiple sclerosis.

The chain couples TRBV6-4 to TRBJ2-1, with D perhaps being TRBD1 or TRBD2 (6 bases each). The ends were cut back, 2 bases at V and 7 bases at J, with 12 bases in the middle. The CDR3 consists of 14 residues. Germline V gene sequence: CDR1 MRHNA, CDR2 SNTAGT. CDR3 DNA: TGTGCCAGCAGTGACCCTAGGGGGGATAATGAGCAGTTCTTC. Protein: CASSDPRGDNEQFF.

The chain has TRBV4-1 and TRBJ1-1; no clear D. The CDR3 covers 9 residues. Looked up from germline, CDR1 is MGHRA and CDR2 is YSYEKL. The V end was cut by 4 bases, the J end by 8 bases, with 2 bases between. CDR3 nucleotide sequence: TGCGCCAGCAGCCGAGAAGCTTTCTTT. Its protein product is CASSREAFF.

V and J are TRBV2 and TRBJ2-7; the D gene is possibly TRBD2 (5 bases). Germline loops: CDR1 SNHLY, CDR2 FYNNEI. The CDR3 extends over 12 amino acids. V lost 8 bases and J lost 2, with 10 bases in between. DNA for the CDR3: TGTGCCAGCGGGAGAACGCCCTACGAGCAGTACGTC. Residues: CASGRTPYEQYV.

CDR3 region: CASIIQDRALLYEQYV. As DNA, the CDR3 is TGTGCCAGCATCATCCAAGACAGGGCCTTACTCTACGAGCAGTACGTC. The chain uses TRBV27 and TRBJ2-7, with 7 bases lining up with TRBD1. The CDR3 has 16 amino acids. Germline V lookup: CDR1 MNHEY, CDR2 SMNVEV (reference sequence). Trimming removed 7 bases from V and 3 bases from J; junction bases left unmatched: 15.

The V call is TRBV7-2, the J call TRBJ1-4, with D uncertain. The CDR3 loop spans 15 amino acids. The V gene lost 1 base and the J gene lost 4 bases, with 10 bases spanning the gap. The V gene's germline CDR1 is SGHTA and CDR2 FQGNSA. The DNA for the CDR3 is TGTGCCAGCAGCTTAGGCCCCAGCCATAATGAAAAACTGTTTTTT. This translates into CASSLGPSHNEKLFF.

In its sample, this clone was seen once. The chain employs TRBV7-8 and TRBJ1-4, with D perhaps TRBD1 (5 bases). The length of the CDR3 is 15 residues. Germline V gene lookup returns CDR1 SGHVS and CDR2 FQNEAQ. V was pared by 2 bases and J by 5 bases, with 12 bases between. DNA for the CDR3: TGTGCCAGCAGCTTATTCGATGGGGGGAATGAAAAACTGTTTTTT. Encoded protein: CASSLFDGGNEKLFF.

In regard to this clone: Other DNA sequences in the sample encode the same CDR3. Here the CDR3 DNA reads TGCGCCAGCAGCCAAAGGCTAGCGGGAGTTTACGAGCAGTACTTC. This encodes CASSQRLAGVYEQYF. The V call is TRBV4-3, the J call TRBJ2-7; 10 nucleotides match TRBD2. The CDR3 extends over 15 amino acids. CDR1 and CDR2 (germline): LGHNA, YSLEER. J gave up 4 bases and V 2 bases, and 5 bases lay outside the gene matches.

The chain recombines TRBV19 with TRBJ2-2; D is possibly TRBD1 (6 bases). Per the germline V gene, CDR1 is LNHDA and CDR2 is SQIVND (reference sequence). The CDR3 is 14 amino acids. Between the trimmed V and J ends, which lost 5 bases and 1 base, there was a span of 8 bases. The CDR3 loop reads CASSVQGNTGELFF. The DNA for the CDR3 is TGTGCCAGTAGTGTACAGGGGAACACCGGGGAGCTGTTTTTT.

This rearrangement joins TRBV7-9 to TRBJ2-1; the D gene is possibly TRBD2 (6 bases). There are 14 residues in the CDR3. Germline V gives CDR1 SEHNR, CDR2 FQNEAQ (reference sequence). Trimming cost V 3 bases and J 3 bases, with 9 bases left between them. This chain's CDR3 is CASSLRGNYNEQFF. The CDR3 DNA sequence: TGTGCCAGCAGCTTGCGCGGGAACTACAATGAGCAGTTCTTC.

The chain carries TRBV6-5 and TRBJ2-2, with D perhaps being TRBD1 or TRBD2 (5 bases each). Trimming left V 6 bases short and J 4 bases short, with 12 bases between. This CDR3 is built from 14 residues. Germline V gives CDR1 MNHEY, CDR2 SVGAGI. The CDR3 is CASRPGRRTGELFF. CDR3 DNA: TGTGCCAGCAGGCCGGGACGACGCACCGGGGAGCTGTTTTTT.

This sequence joins TRBV9 and TRBJ1-3; D call uncertain. Germline V gene lookup returns CDR1 SGDLS and CDR2 YYNGEE. The germline V and J ends were trimmed by 0 bases and 1 base, with 8 bases remaining between them. The CDR3 consists of 15 residues. The CDR3 is CASSVDVASGNTIYF. The CDR3 DNA reads TGTGCCAGCAGCGTAGACGTGGCATCTGGAAACACCATATATTTT.

This sequence joins TRBV6-6 and TRBJ1-2; perhaps TRBD1 as D (5 bases). The CDR3 totals 14 residues. V was clipped by 7 bases and J by 3 bases, with 15 bases between them. CDR1 is MNHNY and CDR2 is SVGAGI in the germline V gene (reference sequence). The CDR3 region has the DNA TGTGCCAGCAAGCAGACGAGGGGCTACTATGGCTACACCTTC. It specifies CASKQTRGYYGYTF.

This rearrangement joins TRBV5-4 to TRBJ2-3; 7 positions match TRBD2. V dropped 0 bases and J dropped 1; count of bases not matched to a gene: 5. The CDR3 sequence is 16 residues long. Germline V gives CDR1 SGHNT, CDR2 YYREEE (reference sequence). DNA of the CDR3: TGTGCCAGCAGCTTGGGGGGCGGGAGCGGCACAGATACGCAGTATTTT. Protein product: CASSLGGGSGTDTQYF.

V and J are TRBV6-1 and TRBJ1-4; possibly TRBD1 for D (5 bases). Per the germline V gene, CDR1 is MNHNS and CDR2 is SASEGT. This CDR3 contains 15 residues. Trimming took off 1 base at V and 2 bases at J, with 8 bases between the two ends. The CDR3 protein is CASSEGQTTNEKLFF. CDR3 DNA: TGTGCCAGCAGTGAAGGACAGACGACTAATGAAAAACTGTTTTTT.

The chain links TRBV5-4 to TRBJ2-7; the D gene is possibly TRBD1 (6 bases). The CDR3 contains 15 residues. From germline, CDR1 is SGHNT and CDR2 YYREEE (reference sequence). The V gene lost 1 base and the J gene lost 2 bases, with 13 bases spanning the gap. CDR3 in DNA: TGTGCCAGCAGCTTGCCCGGTACAGGGACCTACGAGCAGTACTTC. Translation gives CASSLPGTGTYEQYF.

J is TRBJ2-6 and V is TRBV4-3, with 9 bases aligning to TRBD1. V shed 1 base, J shed 2 bases, and the junction held 9 bases outside the gene matches. This CDR3 has 19 residues. Germline loops: CDR1 LGHNA, CDR2 YSLEER. The CDR3 loop is CASSQGRGTGSPGANVLTF. The CDR3 DNA follows: TGCGCCAGCAGCCAAGGTCGAGGGACAGGGAGTCCTGGGGCCAACGTCCTGACTTTC.

The chain is built from TRBV6-5 and TRBJ2-2; 7 bases agree with TRBD2. The CDR3 is made up of 14 amino acids. The junction had 2 bases not matched to a gene; V was cut back by 2 bases and J by 5 bases. Germline V gene sequence: CDR1 MNHEY, CDR2 SVGAGI. The CDR3 nucleotides read TGTGCCAGCAGTTACGGGACTACGACCGGGGAGCTGTTTTTT. As protein: CASSYGTTTGELFF.

The CDR3 DNA sequence: TGTGCCATCAGTCCGGGACCTATGGATACGCAGTATTTT. Translated, it gives CAISPGPMDTQYF. The chain joins TRBV10-3 to TRBJ2-3; TRBD1 or TRBD2 may be the D gene (5 bases each). Germline CDR1 ENHRY, CDR2 SYGVKD. V dropped 5 bases and J dropped 6 bases, with 12 bases sitting between them. The CDR3 is 13 amino acids.

The chain is built from TRBV5-6 and TRBJ2-7; 12 bases are shared with TRBD2. Germline loops: CDR1 SGHDT, CDR2 YYEEEE. V gave up 3 bases and J gave up 3 bases; unmatched junction bases: 1. CDR3 length: 14 amino acids. CDR3 sequence: CASSWGLAGYEQYV. CDR3 coding DNA: TGTGCCAGCAGCTGGGGACTAGCGGGCTACGAGCAGTACGTC.

The chain recombines TRBV19 with TRBJ2-2; tentatively, D is TRBD1 or TRBD2 (6 bases each). The CDR3 length is 17 residues. V dropped 1 base and J dropped 4 bases, with 16 bases sitting between them. Germline V lookup: CDR1 LNHDA, CDR2 SQIVND (reference sequence). The chain's CDR3 is CASSIGGAGGGTGELFF. In nucleotides, the CDR3 is TGTGCCAGTAGTATAGGAGGAGCCGGAGGGGGCACCGGGGAGCTGTTTTTT.

The gene calls are TRBV9 and TRBJ2-5; D possibly uses TRBD1 or TRBD2 (5 bases each). The CDR3 is 14 amino acids. Between the trimmed V and J ends, which lost 4 bases and 1 base, there was a span of 11 bases. Germline loops: CDR1 SGDLS, CDR2 YYNGEE. The CDR3 spells CASSFGTVQETQYF. CDR3 DNA: TGTGCCAGCAGCTTTGGGACGGTCCAAGAGACCCAGTACTTC.